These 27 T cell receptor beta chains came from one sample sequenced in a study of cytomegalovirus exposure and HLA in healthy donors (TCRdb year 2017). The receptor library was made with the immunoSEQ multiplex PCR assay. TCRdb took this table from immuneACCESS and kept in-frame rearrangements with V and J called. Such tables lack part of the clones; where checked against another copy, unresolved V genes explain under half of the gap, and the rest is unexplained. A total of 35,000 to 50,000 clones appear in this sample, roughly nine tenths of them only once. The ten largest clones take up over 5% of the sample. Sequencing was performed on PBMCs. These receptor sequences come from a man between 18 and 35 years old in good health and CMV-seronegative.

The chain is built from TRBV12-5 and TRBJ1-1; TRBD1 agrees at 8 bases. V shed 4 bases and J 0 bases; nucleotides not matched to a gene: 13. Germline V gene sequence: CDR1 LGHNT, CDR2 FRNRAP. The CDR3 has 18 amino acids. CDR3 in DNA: TGTGCTAGTGGTTCGACCGGACAGGGTGAGGGGATGAACACTGAAGCTTTCTTT. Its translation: CASGSTGQGEGMNTEAFF.

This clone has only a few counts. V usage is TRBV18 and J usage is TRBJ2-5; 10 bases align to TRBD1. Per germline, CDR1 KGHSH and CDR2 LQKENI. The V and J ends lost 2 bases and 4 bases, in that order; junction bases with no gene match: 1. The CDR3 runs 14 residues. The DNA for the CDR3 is TGTGCCAGCTCACCAGGGGACAGGGGAGAGACCCAGTACTTC. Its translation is CASSPGDRGETQYF.

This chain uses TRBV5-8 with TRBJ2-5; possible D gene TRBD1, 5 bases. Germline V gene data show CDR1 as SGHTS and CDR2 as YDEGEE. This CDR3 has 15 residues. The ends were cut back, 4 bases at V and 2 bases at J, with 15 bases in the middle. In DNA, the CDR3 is TGTGCCAGCAGCCCCCAAGGGGTTAAACAAGAGACCCAGTACTTC. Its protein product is CASSPQGVKQETQYF.

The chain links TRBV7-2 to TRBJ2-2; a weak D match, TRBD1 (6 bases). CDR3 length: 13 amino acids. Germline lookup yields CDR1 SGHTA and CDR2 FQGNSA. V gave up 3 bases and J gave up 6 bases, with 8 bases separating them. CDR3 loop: CASSLGAPGELFF. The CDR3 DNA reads TGTGCCAGCAGCTTGGGGGCACCCGGGGAGCTGTTTTTT. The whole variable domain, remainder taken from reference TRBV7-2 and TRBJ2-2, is GAGVSQSPSNKVTEKGKDVELRCDPISGHTALYWYRQSLGQGLEFLIYFQGNSAPDKSGLPSDRFSAERTGGSVSTLTIQRTQQEDSAVYLCASSLGAPGELFFGEGSRLTVL.

The DNA of the CDR3 is TGTGCCAGCAGCACCCGGGACAGACTTAATGAAAAACTGTTTTTT. As protein: CASSTRDRLNEKLFF. V and J are TRBV5-4 and TRBJ1-4; 7 nucleotides agree with TRBD1. The CDR3 is made up of 15 amino acids. Looked up from germline, CDR1 is SGHNT and CDR2 is YYREEE (reference sequence). After removal of 4 bases from V and 4 bases from J, the junction contained 7 bases not matched to a gene. Full variable domain (remainder filled in from reference TRBV5-4 and TRBJ1-4): ETGVTQSPTHLIKTRGQQVTLRCSSQSGHNTVSWYQQALGQGPQFIFQYYREEENGRGNFPPRFSGLQFPNYSSELNVNALELDDSALYLCASSTRDRLNEKLFFGSGTQLSVL.

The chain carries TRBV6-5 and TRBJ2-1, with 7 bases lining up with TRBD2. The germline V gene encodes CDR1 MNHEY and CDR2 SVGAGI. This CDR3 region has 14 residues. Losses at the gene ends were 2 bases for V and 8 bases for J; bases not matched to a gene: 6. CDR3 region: CASSYAGARYEQFF. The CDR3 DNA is TGTGCCAGCAGTTACGCGGGAGCTAGGTATGAGCAGTTCTTC.

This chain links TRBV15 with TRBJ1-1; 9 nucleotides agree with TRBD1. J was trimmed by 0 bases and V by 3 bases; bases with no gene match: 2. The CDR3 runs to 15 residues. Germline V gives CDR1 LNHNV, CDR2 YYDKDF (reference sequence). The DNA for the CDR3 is TGTGCCACCAGCAGTGGACAGGGGCTGAACACTGAAGCTTTCTTT. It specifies CATSSGQGLNTEAFF.

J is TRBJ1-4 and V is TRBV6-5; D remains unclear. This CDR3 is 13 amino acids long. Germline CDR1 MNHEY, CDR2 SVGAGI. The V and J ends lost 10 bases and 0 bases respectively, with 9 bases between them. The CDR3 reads CATRRATNEKLFF. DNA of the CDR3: TGTGCCACCCGCCGAGCAACTAATGAAAAACTGTTTTTT.

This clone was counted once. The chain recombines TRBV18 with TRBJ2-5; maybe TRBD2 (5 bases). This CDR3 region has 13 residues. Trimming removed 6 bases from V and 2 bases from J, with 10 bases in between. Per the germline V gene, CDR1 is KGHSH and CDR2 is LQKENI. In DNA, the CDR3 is TGTGCCAGCTCGCCCAGGAGGCAAGAGACCCAGTACTTC. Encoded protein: CASSPRRQETQYF.

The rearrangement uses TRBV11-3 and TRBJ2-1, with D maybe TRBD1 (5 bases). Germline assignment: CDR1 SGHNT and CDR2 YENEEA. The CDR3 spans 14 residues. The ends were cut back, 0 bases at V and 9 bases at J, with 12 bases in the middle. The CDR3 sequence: CASSLDQGTGEQFF. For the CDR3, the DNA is TGTGCCAGCAGCTTAGATCAGGGAACGGGTGAGCAGTTCTTC.

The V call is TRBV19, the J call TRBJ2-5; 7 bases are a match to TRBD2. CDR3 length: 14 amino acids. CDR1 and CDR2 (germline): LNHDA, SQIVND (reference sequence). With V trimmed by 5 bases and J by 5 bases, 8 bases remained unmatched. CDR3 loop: CASSAMAGVETQYF. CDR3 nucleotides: TGTGCCAGTAGTGCCATGGCGGGAGTTGAGACCCAGTACTTC.

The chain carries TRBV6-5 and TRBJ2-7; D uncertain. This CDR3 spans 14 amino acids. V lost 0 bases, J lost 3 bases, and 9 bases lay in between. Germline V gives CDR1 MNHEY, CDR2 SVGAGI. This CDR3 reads CASSYSTSGYEQYF. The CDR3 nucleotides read TGTGCCAGCAGTTACTCGACCTCAGGCTACGAGCAGTACTTC.

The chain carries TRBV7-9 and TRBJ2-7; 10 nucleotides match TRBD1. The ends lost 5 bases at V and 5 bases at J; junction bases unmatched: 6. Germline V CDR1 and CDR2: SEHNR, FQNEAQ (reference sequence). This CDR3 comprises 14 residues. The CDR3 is CASSLDRGDHEQYF. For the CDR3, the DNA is TGTGCCAGCAGCCTGGACAGGGGGGATCACGAGCAGTACTTC. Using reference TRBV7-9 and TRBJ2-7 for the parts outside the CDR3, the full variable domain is DTGVSQNPRHKITKRGQNVTFRCDPISEHNRLYWYRQTLGQGPEFLTYFQNEAQLEKSRLLSDRFSAERPKGSFSTLEIQRTEQGDSAMYLCASSLDRGDHEQYFGPGTRLTVT.

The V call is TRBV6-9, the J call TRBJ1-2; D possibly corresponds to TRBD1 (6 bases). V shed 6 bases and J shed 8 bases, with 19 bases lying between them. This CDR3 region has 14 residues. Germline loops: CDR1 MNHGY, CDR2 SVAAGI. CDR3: CASRPHDGGAGYTF. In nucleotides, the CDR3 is TGTGCCAGCAGACCTCATGATGGGGGGGCGGGCTACACCTTC.

CDR3 sequence reads: CASSRGQTTEAFF. In nucleotides, the CDR3 is TGTGCCAGCAGTAGGGGACAAACCACTGAAGCTTTCTTT. The chain combines TRBV2 with TRBJ1-1, with D perhaps TRBD1 (6 bases). The CDR3 consists of 13 residues. Trimming stripped 5 bases from V and 4 bases from J, with 11 bases between. The germline V gene has CDR1 SNHLY and CDR2 FYNNEI.

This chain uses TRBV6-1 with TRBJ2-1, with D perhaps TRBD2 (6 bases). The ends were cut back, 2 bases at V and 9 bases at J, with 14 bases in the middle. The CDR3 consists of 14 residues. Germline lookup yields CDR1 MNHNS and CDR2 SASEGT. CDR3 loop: CASSEWAGPTEQFF. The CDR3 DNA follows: TGTGCCAGCAGTGAATGGGCGGGACCCACTGAGCAGTTCTTC.

CDR3 protein: CASSDVGVETQYF. CDR3 coding DNA: TGTGCCAGCAGTGATGTCGGGGTGGAGACCCAGTACTTC. This chain joins TRBV2 and TRBJ2-5; D is perhaps TRBD2 (5 bases). The CDR3 length is 13 residues. Germline values: CDR1 SNHLY, CDR2 FYNNEI. Deletions cut 3 bases from V and 5 bases from J, with 10 bases between.

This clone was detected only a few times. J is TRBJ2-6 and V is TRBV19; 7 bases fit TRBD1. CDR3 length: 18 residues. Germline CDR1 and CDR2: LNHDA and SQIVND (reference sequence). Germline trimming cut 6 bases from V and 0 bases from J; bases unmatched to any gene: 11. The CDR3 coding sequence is TGTGCCAGTAGCCCGCCCGGGACAGTCAACTCTGGGGCCAACGTCCTGACTTTC. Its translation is CASSPPGTVNSGANVLTF.

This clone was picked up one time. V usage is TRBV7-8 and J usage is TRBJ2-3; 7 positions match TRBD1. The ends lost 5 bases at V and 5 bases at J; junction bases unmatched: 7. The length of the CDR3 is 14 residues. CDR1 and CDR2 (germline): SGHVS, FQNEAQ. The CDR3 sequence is CASSQRQGEDTQYF. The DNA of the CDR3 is TGTGCCAGCAGCCAAAGACAGGGCGAAGATACGCAGTATTTT.

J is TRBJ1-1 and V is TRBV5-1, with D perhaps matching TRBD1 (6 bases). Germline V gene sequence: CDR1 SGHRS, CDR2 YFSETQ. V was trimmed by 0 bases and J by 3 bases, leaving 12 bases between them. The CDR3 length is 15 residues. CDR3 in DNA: TGCGCCAGCAGCTTGGCGGGAACAGGGTACACTGAAGCTTTCTTT. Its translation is CASSLAGTGYTEAFF.

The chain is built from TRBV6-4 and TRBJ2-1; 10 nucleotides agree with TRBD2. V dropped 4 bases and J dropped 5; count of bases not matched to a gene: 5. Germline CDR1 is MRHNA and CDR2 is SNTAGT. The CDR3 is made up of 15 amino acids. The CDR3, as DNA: TGTGCCAGCAGTGCCCGACTAGCGGGCGACAATGAGCAGTTCTTC. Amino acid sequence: CASSARLAGDNEQFF.

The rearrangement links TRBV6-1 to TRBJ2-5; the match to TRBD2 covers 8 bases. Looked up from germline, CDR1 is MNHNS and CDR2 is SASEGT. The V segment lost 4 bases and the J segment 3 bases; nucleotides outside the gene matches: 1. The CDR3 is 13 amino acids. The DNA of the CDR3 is TGTGCCAGCAGTGGGGGACTAGAAGAGACCCAGTACTTC. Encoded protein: CASSGGLEETQYF.

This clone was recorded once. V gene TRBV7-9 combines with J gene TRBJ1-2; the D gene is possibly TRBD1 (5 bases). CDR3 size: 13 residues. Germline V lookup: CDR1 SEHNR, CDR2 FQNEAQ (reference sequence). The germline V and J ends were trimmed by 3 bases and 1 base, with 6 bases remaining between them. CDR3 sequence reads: CASSLTVNYGYTF. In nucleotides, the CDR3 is TGTGCCAGCAGCTTGACAGTTAACTATGGCTACACCTTC.

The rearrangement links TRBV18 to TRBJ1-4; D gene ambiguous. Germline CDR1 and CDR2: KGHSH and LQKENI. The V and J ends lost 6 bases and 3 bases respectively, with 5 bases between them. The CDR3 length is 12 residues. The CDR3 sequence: CASSVPNEKLFF. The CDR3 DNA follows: TGTGCCAGCTCCGTTCCTAATGAAAAACTGTTTTTT. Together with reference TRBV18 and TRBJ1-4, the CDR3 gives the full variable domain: NAGVMQNPRHLVRRRGQEARLRCSPMKGHSHVYWYRQLPEEGLKFMVYLQKENIIDESGMPKERFSAEFPKEGPSILRIQQVVRGDSAAYFCASSVPNEKLFFGSGTQLSVL.

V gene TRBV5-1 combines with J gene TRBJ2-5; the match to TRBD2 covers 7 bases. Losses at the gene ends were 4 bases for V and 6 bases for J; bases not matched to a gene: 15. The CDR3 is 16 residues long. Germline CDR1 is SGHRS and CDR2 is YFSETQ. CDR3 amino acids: CASSAELAPVPKTQYF. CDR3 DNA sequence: TGCGCCAGCAGCGCTGAACTAGCGCCTGTCCCCAAGACCCAGTACTTC.

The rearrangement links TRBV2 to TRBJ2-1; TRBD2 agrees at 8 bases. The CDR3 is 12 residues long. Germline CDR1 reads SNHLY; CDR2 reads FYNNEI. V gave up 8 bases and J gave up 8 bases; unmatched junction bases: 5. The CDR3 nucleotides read TGTGCCAGCCGCTACGGGGGGGATGAGCAGTTCTTC. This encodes CASRYGGDEQFF.

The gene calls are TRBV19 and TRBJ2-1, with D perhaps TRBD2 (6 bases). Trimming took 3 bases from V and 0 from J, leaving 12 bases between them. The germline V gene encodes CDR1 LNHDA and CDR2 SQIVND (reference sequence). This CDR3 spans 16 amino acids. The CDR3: CASSIAAGSSYNEQFF. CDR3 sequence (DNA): TGTGCCAGTAGTATCGCGGCGGGGAGCTCCTACAATGAGCAGTTCTTC.